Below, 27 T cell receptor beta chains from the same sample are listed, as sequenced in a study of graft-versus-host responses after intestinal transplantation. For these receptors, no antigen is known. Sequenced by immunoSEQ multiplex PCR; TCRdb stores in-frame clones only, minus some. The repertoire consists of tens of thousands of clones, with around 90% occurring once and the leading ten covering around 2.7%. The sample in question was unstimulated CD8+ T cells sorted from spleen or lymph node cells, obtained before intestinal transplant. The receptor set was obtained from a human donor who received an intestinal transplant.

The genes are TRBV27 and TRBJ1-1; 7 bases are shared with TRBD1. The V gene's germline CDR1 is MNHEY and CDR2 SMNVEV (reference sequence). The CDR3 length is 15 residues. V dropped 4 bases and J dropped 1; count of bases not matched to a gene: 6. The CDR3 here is CASSSSGTANTEAFF. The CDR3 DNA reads TGTGCCAGCAGTTCCTCCGGGACAGCGAACACTGAAGCTTTCTTT.

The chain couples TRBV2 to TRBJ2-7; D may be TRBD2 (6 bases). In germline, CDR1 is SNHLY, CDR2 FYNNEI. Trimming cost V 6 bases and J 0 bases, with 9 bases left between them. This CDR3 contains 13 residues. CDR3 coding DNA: TGTGCCAGCAGGGGGGGAGGCTCCTACGAGCAGTACTTC. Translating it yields CASRGGGSYEQYF.

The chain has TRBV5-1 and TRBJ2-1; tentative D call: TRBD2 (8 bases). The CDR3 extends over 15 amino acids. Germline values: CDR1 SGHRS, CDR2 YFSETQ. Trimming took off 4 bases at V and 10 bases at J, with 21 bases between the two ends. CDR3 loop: CASSPGGAGAREQFF. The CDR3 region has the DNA TGCGCCAGCAGCCCAGGGGGAGCGGGAGCTCGCGAGCAGTTCTTC.

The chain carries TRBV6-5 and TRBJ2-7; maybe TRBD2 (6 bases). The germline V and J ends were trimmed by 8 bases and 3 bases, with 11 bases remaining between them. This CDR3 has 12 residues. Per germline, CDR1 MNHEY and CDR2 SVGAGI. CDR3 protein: CASAGPLYEQYF. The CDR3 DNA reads TGTGCCAGCGCGGGGCCCCTCTACGAGCAGTACTTC.

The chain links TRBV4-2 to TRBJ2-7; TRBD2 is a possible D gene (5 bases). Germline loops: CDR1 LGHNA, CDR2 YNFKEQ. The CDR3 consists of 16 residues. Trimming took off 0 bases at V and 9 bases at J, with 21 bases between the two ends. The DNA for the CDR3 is TGTGCCAGCAGCCAAGAGGCGGCCTCTAGCATCATCGGGCAGTACTTC. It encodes CASSQEAASSIIGQYF.

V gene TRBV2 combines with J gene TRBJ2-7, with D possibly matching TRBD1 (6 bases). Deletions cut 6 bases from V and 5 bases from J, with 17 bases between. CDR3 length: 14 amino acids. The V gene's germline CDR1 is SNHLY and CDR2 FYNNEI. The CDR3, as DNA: TGTGCCAGCAGAGAATACCACAGGGACCACGAGCAGTACTTC. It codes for CASREYHRDHEQYF.

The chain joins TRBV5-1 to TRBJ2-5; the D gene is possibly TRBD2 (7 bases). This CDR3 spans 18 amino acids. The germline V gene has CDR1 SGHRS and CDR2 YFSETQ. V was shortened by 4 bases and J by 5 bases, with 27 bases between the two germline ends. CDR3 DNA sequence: TGCGCCAGCAGCCTGGGGGGGCGGCCACGGGCAGTTGGCGAGACCCAGTACTTC. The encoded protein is CASSLGGRPRAVGETQYF.

The CDR3 protein is CASSASTGGGGTEAFF. Written as DNA, the CDR3 is TGTGCCAGCAGCGCGTCGACAGGGGGCGGCGGGACTGAAGCTTTCTTT. V usage is TRBV9 and J usage is TRBJ1-1, with TRBD1 identical over 10 bases. Per germline, CDR1 SGDLS and CDR2 YYNGEE. This CDR3 spans 16 amino acids. V shed 3 bases, J shed 5 bases, and the junction held 10 bases outside the gene matches.

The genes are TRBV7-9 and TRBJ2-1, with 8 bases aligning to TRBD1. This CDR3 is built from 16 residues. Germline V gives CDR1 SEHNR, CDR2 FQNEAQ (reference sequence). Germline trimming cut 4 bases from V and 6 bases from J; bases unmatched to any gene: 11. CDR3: CASSSTGGQPGNEQFF. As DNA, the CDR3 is TGTGCCAGCAGCTCAACAGGGGGTCAACCGGGCAATGAGCAGTTCTTC. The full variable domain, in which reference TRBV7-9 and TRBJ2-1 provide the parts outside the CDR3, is DTGVSQNPRHKITKRGQNVTFRCDPISEHNRLYWYRQTLGQGPEFLTYFQNEAQLEKSRLLSDRFSAERPKGSFSTLEIQRTEQGDSAMYLCASSSTGGQPGNEQFFGPGTRLTVL.

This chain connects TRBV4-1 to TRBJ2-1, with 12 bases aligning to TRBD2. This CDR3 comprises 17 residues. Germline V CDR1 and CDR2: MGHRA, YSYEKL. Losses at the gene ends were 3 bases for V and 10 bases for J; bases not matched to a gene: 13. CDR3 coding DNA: TGCGCCAGCAGCCACGCCCCGGCTAGCGGGAGGGTCTCGGAGCAGTTCTTC. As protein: CASSHAPASGRVSEQFF.

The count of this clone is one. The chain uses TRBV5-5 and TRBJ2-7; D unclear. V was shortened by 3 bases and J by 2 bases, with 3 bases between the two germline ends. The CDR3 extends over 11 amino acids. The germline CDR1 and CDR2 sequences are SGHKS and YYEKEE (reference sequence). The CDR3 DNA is TGTGCCAGCAGCTCAGCCTACGAGCAGTACTTC. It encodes CASSSAYEQYF.

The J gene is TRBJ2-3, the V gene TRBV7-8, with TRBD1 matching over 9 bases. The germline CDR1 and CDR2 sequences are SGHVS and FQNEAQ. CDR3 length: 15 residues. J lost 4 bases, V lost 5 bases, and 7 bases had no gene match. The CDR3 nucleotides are TGTGCCAGCAGCCCCCGGGACAGGGAGGCAGATACGCAGTATTTT. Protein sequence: CASSPRDREADTQYF.

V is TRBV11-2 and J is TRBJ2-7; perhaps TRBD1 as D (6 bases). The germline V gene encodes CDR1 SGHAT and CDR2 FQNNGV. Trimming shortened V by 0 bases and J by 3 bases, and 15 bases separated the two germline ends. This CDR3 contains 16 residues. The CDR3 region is CASSLDNRDSNYEQYF. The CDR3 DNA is TGTGCCAGCAGCTTAGATAACAGGGATTCAAACTACGAGCAGTACTTC. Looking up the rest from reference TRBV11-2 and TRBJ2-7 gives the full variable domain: EAGVAQSPRYKIIEKRQSVAFWCNPISGHATLYWYQQILGQGPKLLIQFQNNGVVDDSQLPKDRFSAERLKGVDSTLKIQPAKLEDSAVYLCASSLDNRDSNYEQYFGPGTRLTVT.

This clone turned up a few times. CDR3 sequence reads: CAWSPGTDSYGYTF. The CDR3, as DNA: TGTGCCTGGAGTCCGGGGACAGACTCCTATGGCTACACCTTC. The rearrangement joins TRBV30 to TRBJ1-2; 7 bases are a match to TRBD1. J lost 4 bases, V lost 2 bases, and 7 bases had no gene match. The CDR3 totals 14 residues. The germline V gene has CDR1 GTSNPN and CDR2 SVGIG (reference sequence).

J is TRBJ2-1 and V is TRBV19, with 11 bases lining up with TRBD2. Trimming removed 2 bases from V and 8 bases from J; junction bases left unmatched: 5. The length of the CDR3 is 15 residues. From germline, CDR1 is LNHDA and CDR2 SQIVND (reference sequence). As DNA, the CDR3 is TGTGCCAGTAGTATAATAGCGGGGGGGCTCGATGAGCAGTTCTTC. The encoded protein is CASSIIAGGLDEQFF.

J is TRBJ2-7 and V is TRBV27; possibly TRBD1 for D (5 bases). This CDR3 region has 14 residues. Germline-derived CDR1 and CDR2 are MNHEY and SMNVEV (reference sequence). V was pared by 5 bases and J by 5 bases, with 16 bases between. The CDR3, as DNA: TGTGCCAGCAGTCCACGTGAAGGGGCCAACGAGCAGTACTTC. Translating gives CASSPREGANEQYF.

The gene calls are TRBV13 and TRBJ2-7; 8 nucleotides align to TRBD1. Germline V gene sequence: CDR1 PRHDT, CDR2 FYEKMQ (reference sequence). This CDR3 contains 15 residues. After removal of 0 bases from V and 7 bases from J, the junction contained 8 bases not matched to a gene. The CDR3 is CASSLGTGGRMEQYF. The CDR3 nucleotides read TGTGCCAGCAGCTTAGGTACAGGGGGACGTATGGAGCAGTACTTC.

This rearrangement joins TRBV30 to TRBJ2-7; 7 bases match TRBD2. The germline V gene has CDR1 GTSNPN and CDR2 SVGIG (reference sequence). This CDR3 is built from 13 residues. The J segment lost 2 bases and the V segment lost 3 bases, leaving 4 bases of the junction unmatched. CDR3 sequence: CAWSHGLAYEQYF. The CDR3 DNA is TGTGCCTGGAGCCACGGACTAGCCTACGAGCAGTACTTC.

The CDR3 DNA reads as TGTGCCAGCAGCTTAGATGAGTGGCGGGAGGGCCACAATGAGCAGTTCTTC. It specifies CASSLDEWREGHNEQFF. This rearrangement joins TRBV7-2 to TRBJ2-1, with TRBD2 identical over 9 bases. The V gene's germline CDR1 is SGHTA and CDR2 FQGNSA. Trimming took 1 base from V and 5 from J; bases not matched to a gene: 9. There are 17 residues in the CDR3.

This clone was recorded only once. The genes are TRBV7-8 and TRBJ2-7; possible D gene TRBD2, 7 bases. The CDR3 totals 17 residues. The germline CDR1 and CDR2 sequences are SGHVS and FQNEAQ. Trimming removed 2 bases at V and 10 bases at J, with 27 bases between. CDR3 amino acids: CASSLFRAGGPEGRQYF. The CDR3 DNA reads TGTGCCAGCAGCTTATTTAGGGCCGGGGGGCCGGAGGGAAGACAGTACTTC. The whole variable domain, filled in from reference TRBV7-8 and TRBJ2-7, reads GAGVSQSPRYKVAKRGQDVALRCDPISGHVSLFWYQQALGQGPEFLTYFQNEAQLDKSGLPSDRFFAERPEGSVSTLKIQRTQQEDSAVYLCASSLFRAGGPEGRQYFGPGTRLTVT.

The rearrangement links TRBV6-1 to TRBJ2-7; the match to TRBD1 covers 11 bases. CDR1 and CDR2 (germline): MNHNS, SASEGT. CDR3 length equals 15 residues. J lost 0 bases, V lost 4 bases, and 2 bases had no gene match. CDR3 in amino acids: CASSVDRGPSYEQYF. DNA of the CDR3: TGTGCCAGCAGTGTGGACAGGGGGCCCTCCTACGAGCAGTACTTC.

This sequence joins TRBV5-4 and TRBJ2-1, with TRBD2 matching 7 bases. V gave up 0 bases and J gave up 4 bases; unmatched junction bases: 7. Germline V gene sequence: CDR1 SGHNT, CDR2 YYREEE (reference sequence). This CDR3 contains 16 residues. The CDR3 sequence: CASSLEASGEYNEQFF. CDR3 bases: TGTGCCAGCAGCTTGGAGGCTAGCGGAGAATACAATGAGCAGTTCTTC.

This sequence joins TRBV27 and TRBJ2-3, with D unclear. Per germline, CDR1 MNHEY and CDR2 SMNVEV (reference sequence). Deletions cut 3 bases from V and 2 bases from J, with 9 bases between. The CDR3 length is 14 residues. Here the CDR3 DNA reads TGTGCCAGCAGTTTGGAGCCAAACACAGATACGCAGTATTTT. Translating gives CASSLEPNTDTQYF.

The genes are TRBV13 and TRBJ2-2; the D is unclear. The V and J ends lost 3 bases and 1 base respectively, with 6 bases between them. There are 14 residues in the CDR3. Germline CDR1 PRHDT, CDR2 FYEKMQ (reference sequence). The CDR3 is CASSFSVNTGELFF. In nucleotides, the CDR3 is TGTGCCAGCAGCTTTTCAGTGAACACCGGGGAGCTGTTTTTT.

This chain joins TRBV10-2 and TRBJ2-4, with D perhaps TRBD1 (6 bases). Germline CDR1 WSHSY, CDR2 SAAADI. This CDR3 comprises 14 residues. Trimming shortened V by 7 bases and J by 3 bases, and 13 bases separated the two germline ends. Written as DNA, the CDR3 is TGCGCCAGCAAGAGGTGGGGGCGCAAAAACATTCAGTACTTC. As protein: CASKRWGRKNIQYF.

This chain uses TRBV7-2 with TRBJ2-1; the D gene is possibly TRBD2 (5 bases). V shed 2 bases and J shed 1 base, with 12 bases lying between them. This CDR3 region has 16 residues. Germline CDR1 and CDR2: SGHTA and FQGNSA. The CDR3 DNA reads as TGTGCCAGCAGCTTAAACGGCCAGCGGTCCTACAATGAGCAGTTCTTC. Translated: CASSLNGQRSYNEQFF.

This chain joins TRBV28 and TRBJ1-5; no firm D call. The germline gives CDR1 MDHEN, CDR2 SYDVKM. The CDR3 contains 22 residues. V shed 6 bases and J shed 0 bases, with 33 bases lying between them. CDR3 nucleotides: TGTGCCAGCAGCTTAATTTGGTGGCGGAGCGACGTCCGACCATATAGCAATCAGCCCCAGCATTTT. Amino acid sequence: CASSLIWWRSDVRPYSNQPQHF.